The 14 T cell receptor beta chains below come from one sample, sequenced in a study of beta chain features in type 1 diabetes. Findings and limits, study-wide: When Type 1 diabetes patients were examined, their TCRB CDR3s proved moderately but significantly shorter in all four CD4+ subsets.

For these receptors, no antigen is known. TCRB transcripts that were expressed got sequenced, as all of the isolated RNA had been reverse transcribed. Clones were sequenced by immunoSEQ multiplex PCR, and TCRdb holds only the in-frame ones, with some missing. The data hold some 250,000 clones, with 9.5% to 13% observed a single time. Sequenced input: naive CD4+ T cells from blood. All receptors come from a man aged 25 to 45 with type 1 diabetes.

Details on this clone: Other DNA sequences of this sample code for an identical CDR3. The chain joins TRBV7-9 to TRBJ1-1, with TRBD1 as a possible D gene (6 bases). Germline-derived CDR1 and CDR2 are SEHNR and FQNEAQ (reference sequence). Trimming took off 1 base at V and 1 base at J, with 7 bases between the two ends. The CDR3 runs 14 residues. CDR3 amino acids: CASSLGQANTEAFF. In DNA form, the CDR3 reads TGTGCCAGCAGCTTAGGACAGGCGAACACTGAAGCTTTCTTT.

V gene TRBV2 combines with J gene TRBJ1-2; a possible D gene is TRBD1 (5 bases). Trimming removed 6 bases from V and 9 bases from J, with 17 bases in between. CDR1 and CDR2 (germline): SNHLY, FYNNEI. This CDR3 has 13 amino acids. CDR3 amino acids: CASSPTERGSYTF. The CDR3 DNA sequence: TGTGCCAGCAGCCCCACCGAGCGGGGGAGCTACACCTTC.

CDR3 sequence: CASSSLGLAGGHTDTQYF. DNA of the CDR3: TGTGCCAGCAGCTCCCTAGGACTAGCGGGGGGACACACAGATACGCAGTATTTT. The V call is TRBV7-3, the J call TRBJ2-3; TRBD2 matches 14 bases. The CDR3 extends over 18 amino acids. With V trimmed by 4 bases and J by 2 bases, 8 bases remained unmatched. Germline V gene lookup returns CDR1 SGHTA and CDR2 FQGTGA.

This clone was counted between two and nine times. The chain recombines TRBV28 with TRBJ2-7; D may be TRBD1 (6 bases). The CDR3 is 12 amino acids. Germline V lookup: CDR1 MDHEN, CDR2 SYDVKM. Trimming removed 6 bases from V and 2 bases from J, with 8 bases in between. CDR3 DNA: TGTGCCAGCAGACAGGGAGCCTACGAGCAGTACTTC. Encoded protein: CASRQGAYEQYF.

In this sample, this clone turned up a few times. The chain joins TRBV5-6 to TRBJ1-1, with a possible D match to TRBD1 (5 bases). The CDR3 spans 15 residues. Trimming shortened V by 5 bases and J by 4 bases, and 18 bases separated the two germline ends. CDR1 SGHDT and CDR2 YYEEEE come from the germline V gene. In DNA form, the CDR3 reads TGTGCCAGCAGATTTACAGGACCCGGGGGCACTGAAGCTTTCTTT. Amino acid sequence: CASRFTGPGGTEAFF.

This chain links TRBV7-9 with TRBJ1-4; 7 nucleotides align to TRBD1. CDR1 and CDR2 from the germline V gene are SEHNR and FQNEAQ (reference sequence). V dropped 3 bases and J dropped 8; count of bases not matched to a gene: 6. The CDR3 loop spans 14 amino acids. The CDR3 nucleotides read TGTGCCAGCAGCTTTCAATGGGACAGAGAAAAACTGTTTTTT. This codes for CASSFQWDREKLFF.

The rearrangement uses TRBV9 and TRBJ1-1; D is possibly TRBD1 (6 bases). V was trimmed by 3 bases and J by 6 bases, leaving 15 bases between them. CDR1 SGDLS and CDR2 YYNGEE come from the germline V gene. CDR3 length: 14 amino acids. CDR3 region: CASSGQAATSEAFF. In DNA form, the CDR3 reads TGTGCCAGCAGCGGACAGGCCGCGACCTCTGAAGCTTTCTTT.

The chain uses TRBV13 and TRBJ1-2; tentatively, D is TRBD1 (5 bases). This CDR3 contains 14 residues. The germline V gene encodes CDR1 PRHDT and CDR2 FYEKMQ (reference sequence). The V gene lost 0 bases and the J gene lost 8 bases, with 13 bases spanning the gap. CDR3 amino acids: CASSLGGRAVGYTF. The CDR3, as DNA: TGTGCCAGCAGCTTAGGAGGCAGGGCGGTAGGCTACACCTTC.

This clone has a handful of counts. CDR3 region: CASRPRLAGGPSYQETQYF. CDR3 bases: TGTGCCAGCAGACCCCGACTAGCGGGGGGTCCCTCGTACCAAGAGACCCAGTACTTC. This chain uses TRBV7-9 with TRBJ2-5; TRBD2 agrees at 13 bases. The CDR3 loop spans 19 amino acids. Germline lookup yields CDR1 SEHNR and CDR2 FQNEAQ (reference sequence). V lost 6 bases and J lost 0; bases outside the gene matches: 13.

The table lists this clone with a few counts. The chain uses TRBV5-4 and TRBJ2-7; D is perhaps TRBD2 (6 bases). V was trimmed by 2 bases and J by 7 bases, leaving 7 bases between them. This CDR3 spans 11 amino acids. Germline V gene data show CDR1 as SGHNT and CDR2 as YYREEE (reference sequence). Written as DNA, the CDR3 is TGTGCCAGCAGCTTTAGCGGAGAGCAGTACTTC. It translates to CASSFSGEQYF.

The chain couples TRBV2 to TRBJ2-1; TRBD2 matches 13 bases. This CDR3 is 15 amino acids long. V was pared by 5 bases and J by 6 bases, with 4 bases of the junction left unmatched. Germline lookup yields CDR1 SNHLY and CDR2 FYNNEI. CDR3 sequence: CASSPRLAGGNEQFF. The CDR3, as DNA: TGTGCCAGCAGTCCTCGACTAGCGGGGGGCAATGAGCAGTTCTTC.

This clone has more than one count but fewer than ten. The V gene is TRBV11-2, the J gene TRBJ2-1, with D perhaps TRBD2 (6 bases). The CDR3 totals 14 residues. Germline loops: CDR1 SGHAT, CDR2 FQNNGV. V was cut by 3 bases and J by 4 bases, with 10 bases left in between. The chain's CDR3 is CASSFGGEYNEQFF. CDR3 bases: TGTGCCAGCAGCTTTGGCGGGGAGTACAATGAGCAGTTCTTC.

The chain joins TRBV29-1 to TRBJ1-5, with 7 bases matching TRBD1. The CDR3 has 13 amino acids. With 6 bases clipped from V and 6 bases from J, the junction kept 8 bases outside the gene matches. From germline, CDR1 is SQVTM and CDR2 ANQGSEA. The DNA of the CDR3 is TGCAGCGTGGCAGGGGGTTCGAGTCAGCCCCAGCATTTT. This translates into CSVAGGSSQPQHF. Full variable domain (missing parts from reference TRBV29-1 and TRBJ1-5): SAVISQKPSRDICQRGTSLTIQCQVDSQVTMMFWYRQQPGQSLTLIATANQGSEATYESGFVIDKFPISRPNLTFSTLTVSNMSPEDSSIYLCSVAGGSSQPQHFGDGTRLSIL.

The rearrangement uses TRBV5-1 and TRBJ2-7, with a possible D match to TRBD2 (5 bases). Germline loops: CDR1 SGHRS, CDR2 YFSETQ. With 4 bases removed from V and 4 bases from J, the gap between germline ends came to 21 bases. The CDR3 loop spans 16 amino acids. The CDR3 reads CASSPARPGRLYEQYF. For the CDR3, the DNA is TGCGCCAGCAGCCCCGCCCGGCCGGGGAGATTGTACGAGCAGTACTTC.